This T cell receptor beta chain was observed in a study of T cell responses to AZD1222 COVID-19 vaccine. The germline V gene has CDR1 SGHNT and CDR2 YYREEE (reference sequence). Trimming took 4 bases from V and 10 from J; bases not matched to a gene: 17. This CDR3 spans 16 amino acids. Using immunoSEQ multiplex PCR, the repertoire was profiled, and TCRdb retains in-frame clones only, with some absent. The sample shows roughly 150,000 clones, 90% to 95% of them seen only once. The source is an adult who received the AZD1222 COVID-19 vaccine. The rearrangement joins TRBV5-4 to TRBJ2-1; TRBD2 agrees at 7 bases. The input for sequencing was peripheral blood, taken 28 days after the second AZD1222 dose. The CDR3 reads CASSPRLALPQREQFF. As DNA, the CDR3 is TGTGCCAGCAGCCCGAGACTAGCCCTCCCTCAGAGGGAGCAGTTCTTC. Combining the CDR3 with reference TRBV5-4 and TRBJ2-1 gives the whole variable domain ETGVTQSPTHLIKTRGQQVTLRCSSQSGHNTVSWYQQALGQGPQFIFQYYREEENGRGNFPPRFSGLQFPNYSSELNVNALELDDSALYLCASSPRLALPQREQFFGPGTRLTVL.